Presented here are 20 T cell receptor beta chains from one specimen sequenced in a study of blood T cell repertoires in COVID-19. Sequencing was performed with immunoSEQ multiplex PCR; in TCRdb, only in-frame clones are kept and a portion is missing. The sample consists of 200,000 to 300,000 clones, about 87% of them appearing once. What was sequenced was peripheral blood. The receptor source for this set is a man in his 60s who had recovered from COVID-19.

This rearrangement joins TRBV19 to TRBJ2-1; D gene ambiguous. The CDR3 contains 13 residues. Germline values: CDR1 LNHDA, CDR2 SQIVND (reference sequence). V was clipped by 4 bases and J by 2 bases, with 6 bases between them. The CDR3 sequence: CASSSGPYNEQFF. CDR3 nucleotide sequence: TGTGCCAGTAGTAGCGGTCCCTACAATGAGCAGTTCTTC.

The chain recombines TRBV7-9 with TRBJ1-6, with D unclear. The CDR3 spans 14 residues. Germline CDR1 and CDR2: SEHNR and FQNEAQ (reference sequence). V was cut by 5 bases and J by 5 bases, with 10 bases left in between. As DNA, the CDR3 is TGTGCCAGCAGCCCGGGATCAGATAATTCACCCCTCCACTTT. Amino acids: CASSPGSDNSPLHF.

This chain uses TRBV11-2 with TRBJ2-1; 13 positions match TRBD2. Germline CDR1 reads SGHAT; CDR2 reads FQNNGV. This CDR3 is 17 amino acids long. Trimming cost V 1 base and J 9 bases; bases outside gene matches: 9. The CDR3 region is CASSLGHTSGGAPEQFF. The DNA of the CDR3 is TGTGCCAGCAGCTTAGGGCATACTAGCGGGGGGGCCCCTGAGCAGTTCTTC.

The V gene is TRBV5-1, the J gene TRBJ2-1; 13 nucleotides match TRBD2. Trimming at V came to 4 bases and at J to 2 bases, leaving 6 bases not matched to a gene. The CDR3 length is 17 residues. Germline V gene lookup returns CDR1 SGHRS and CDR2 YFSETQ. The CDR3 sequence is CASSLGLAGATYNEQFF. CDR3 DNA sequence: TGCGCCAGCAGCCTCGGACTAGCGGGGGCAACCTACAATGAGCAGTTCTTC. The full variable domain, with the rest looked up from reference TRBV5-1 and TRBJ2-1, is KAGVTQTPRYLIKTRGQQVTLSCSPISGHRSVSWYQQTPGQGLQFLFEYFSETQRNKGNFPGRFSGRQFSNSRSEMNVSTLELGDSALYLCASSLGLAGATYNEQFFGPGTRLTVL.

V gene TRBV18 combines with J gene TRBJ2-4, with TRBD1 matching 7 bases. Germline V gives CDR1 KGHSH, CDR2 LQKENI. With V trimmed by 4 bases and J by 5 bases, 5 bases remained unmatched. This CDR3 has 14 amino acids. The CDR3 region is CASSQDRVQNIQYF. CDR3 nucleotide sequence: TGTGCCAGCTCACAAGACAGGGTCCAAAACATTCAGTACTTC.

The chain combines TRBV5-1 with TRBJ1-2; a weak D match, TRBD1 (5 bases). Germline CDR1 SGHRS, CDR2 YFSETQ. The CDR3 has 14 amino acids. V gave up 4 bases and J gave up 4 bases, with 14 bases separating them. The CDR3 spells CASSPSGVPYGYTF. CDR3 DNA sequence: TGCGCCAGCAGCCCCTCGGGGGTCCCCTATGGCTACACCTTC.

The chain employs TRBV5-4 and TRBJ2-7, with a tentative D call TRBD1 (6 bases). The CDR3 is 14 amino acids. V lost 2 bases to trimming and J lost 1 base, with 10 bases between them. Germline V gene lookup returns CDR1 SGHNT and CDR2 YYREEE (reference sequence). CDR3 bases: TGTGCCAGCAGCTTTATGACAGGATCCTACGAGCAGTACTTC. Amino acids: CASSFMTGSYEQYF.

V is TRBV10-1 and J is TRBJ1-4; D unresolved. This CDR3 spans 14 amino acids. Germline V gives CDR1 WNHNN, CDR2 SYGVQD (reference sequence). V gave up 0 bases and J gave up 4 bases, with 6 bases separating them. CDR3 residues: CASSESQFNEKLFF. CDR3 coding DNA: TGCGCCAGCAGTGAGTCACAGTTTAATGAAAAACTGTTTTTT.

This clone was recorded once. The chain is built from TRBV27 and TRBJ2-7; no firm D call. V lost 4 bases and J 5 bases, leaving 12 bases between the germline ends. CDR3 length: 13 amino acids. Germline V gives CDR1 MNHEY, CDR2 SMNVEV (reference sequence). This chain's CDR3 is CASSSRPPNEQYF. The CDR3, as DNA: TGTGCCAGCAGTTCGAGGCCCCCTAACGAGCAGTACTTC.

The chain carries TRBV19 and TRBJ1-2; 12 nucleotides align to TRBD1. Germline lookup yields CDR1 LNHDA and CDR2 SQIVND (reference sequence). The CDR3 length is 16 residues. Trimming took 2 bases from V and 6 from J; bases not matched to a gene: 7. The CDR3 protein is CASSIIGGQGANGYTF. The CDR3 nucleotides read TGTGCCAGTAGTATAATAGGGGGACAGGGGGCGAATGGCTACACCTTC.

The chain recombines TRBV5-1 with TRBJ2-2, with TRBD1 identical over 7 bases. The CDR3 has 17 amino acids. Germline V lookup: CDR1 SGHRS, CDR2 YFSETQ. J was trimmed by 3 bases and V by 1 base; bases with no gene match: 9. The CDR3 sequence: CASSLIGGRGYTGELFF. DNA for the CDR3: TGCGCCAGCAGCTTGATAGGCGGCAGGGGGTACACCGGGGAGCTGTTTTTT.

The chain combines TRBV9 with TRBJ1-4; 7 bases are shared with TRBD1. The CDR3 runs to 16 residues. The germline CDR1 and CDR2 sequences are SGDLS and YYNGEE. J lost 3 bases, V lost 3 bases, and 8 bases had no gene match. In nucleotides, the CDR3 is TGTGCCAGCAGCGCAACGCCCCAGGGGGCTAATGAAAAACTGTTTTTT. It specifies CASSATPQGANEKLFF. The complete variable domain, with remaining parts taken from reference TRBV9 and TRBJ1-4, reads DSGVTQTPKHLITATGQRVTLRCSPRSGDLSVYWYQQSLDQGLQFLIQYYNGEERAKGNILERFSAQQFPDLHSELNLSSLELGDSALYFCASSATPQGANEKLFFGSGTQLSVL.

Here the CDR3 reads CASSLPGGKLFF. The CDR3 DNA is TGTGCCAGCAGTTTACCAGGGGGAAAACTGTTTTTT. The chain couples TRBV27 to TRBJ1-4, with 7 nucleotides matching TRBD1. J was trimmed by 10 bases and V by 2 bases; bases with no gene match: 1. This CDR3 spans 12 amino acids. CDR1 and CDR2 (germline): MNHEY, SMNVEV (reference sequence). Using reference TRBV27 and TRBJ1-4 for the parts outside the CDR3, the full variable domain is EAQVTQNPRYLITVTGKKLTVTCSQNMNHEYMSWYRQDPGLGLRQIYYSMNVEVTDKGDVPEGYKVSRKEKRNFPLILESPSPNQTSLYFCASSLPGGKLFFGSGTQLSVL.

The chain couples TRBV6-1 to TRBJ2-7, with a possible D match to TRBD2 (5 bases). The CDR3 totals 14 residues. Trimming removed 6 bases at V and 4 bases at J, with 16 bases between. Germline-derived CDR1 and CDR2 are MNHNS and SASEGT. CDR3 residues: CASRQLGRTYEQYF. The CDR3 DNA is TGTGCCAGCAGACAGCTGGGAAGGACTTACGAGCAGTACTTC.

The DNA for the CDR3 is TGCAGCGTTGAAGCGCTAGCGGAGCAGTTCTTC. As protein: CSVEALAEQFF. The chain combines TRBV29-1 with TRBJ2-1; D perhaps matches TRBD2 (6 bases). The germline V and J ends were trimmed by 1 base and 10 bases, with 8 bases remaining between them. The CDR3 has 11 residues. Germline V lookup: CDR1 SQVTM, CDR2 ANQGSEA.

This chain joins TRBV11-2 and TRBJ2-3, with D tentatively TRBD2 (7 bases). Germline V CDR1 and CDR2: SGHAT, FQNNGV. Trimming took off 2 bases at V and 6 bases at J, with 15 bases between the two ends. The CDR3 contains 15 residues. The DNA of the CDR3 is TGTGCCAGCAGCTTATTCCGGGGGGCACGGGATACGCAGTATTTT. Protein: CASSLFRGARDTQYF.

CDR3 in DNA: TGTGCCAGCAGTTACGCGGGGTCCTTGGGTCAGCCCCAGCATTTT. This gives the protein CASSYAGSLGQPQHF. The genes are TRBV6-5 and TRBJ1-5; no firm D call. Trimming removed 2 bases from V and 6 bases from J, with 14 bases in between. Germline V gene lookup returns CDR1 MNHEY and CDR2 SVGAGI. This CDR3 spans 15 amino acids.

This clone was seen only a few times. The genes are TRBV14 and TRBJ2-3; D is unclear. CDR3 length: 14 residues. CDR1 and CDR2 from the germline V gene are SGHDN and FVKESK. V was trimmed by 0 bases and J by 7 bases, leaving 11 bases between them. Here the CDR3 DNA reads TGTGCCAGCAGCCAAGATCCCCTAGTAAATACGCAGTATTTT. Amino acid sequence: CASSQDPLVNTQYF.

Remarks on this clone: One end of the junction does not line up with germline, which may come from a read error. CDR3 in DNA: TGTGCCTGGAGTACGACTCTGGCACCCGCCGAGTTC. Translating gives CAWSTTLAPAEF. This sequence joins TRBV30 and TRBJ2-7; D remains ambiguous. The germline CDR1 and CDR2 sequences are GTSNPN and SVGIG (reference sequence). The CDR3 runs 12 residues.

The table lists this clone with many counts. This chain joins TRBV3-1 (or the pseudogene TRBV3-2) and TRBJ1-5, with unresolved D. The CDR3 has 13 amino acids. V lost 1 base to trimming and J lost 3 bases, with 4 bases between them. The germline V gene encodes CDR1 LGHDT and CDR2 YNNKEL (reference sequence). This CDR3 is CASSQGANQPQHF. Written as DNA, the CDR3 is TGTGCCAGCAGCCAAGGGGCCAATCAGCCCCAGCATTTT.